This T cell receptor (beta chain) was obtained from a study of shared clonotypes between healthy human individuals. Across the study: A couple of women and a few men aged 18 to 49 made up the donors.

CDR1 is MGHDK and CDR2 is SYGVNS in the germline V gene. The V and J ends lost 8 bases and 0 bases, in that order; junction bases with no gene match: 10. There are 17 residues in the CDR3. Each cell subset's genomic DNA was divided evenly among several immunoSEQ plates. Original handling: Junction-only immunoSEQ sequences carried no quality scores, so filtering differed. The method was immunoSEQ multiplex PCR; TCRdb's version includes in-frame clones alone and lacks a portion of them. The DNA was the basis for D and trimming; V, J and clone size are from that table. Of 2 million to 2.5 million clones in the sample, 90% to 97% were seen once.

The chain links TRBV25-1 to TRBJ1-1; 12 bases are a match to TRBD1. The sequence was obtained from a man aged 18 to 30 in good health. The material sequenced was naive CD4+ T cells sorted from blood. The subset is: CD45RA+ positively selected. DNA of the CDR3: TGTGCCAGCTCCCGGGACAGGGGGCGAGGGATGAACACTGAAGCTTTCTTT. This translates into CASSRDRGRGMNTEAFF.